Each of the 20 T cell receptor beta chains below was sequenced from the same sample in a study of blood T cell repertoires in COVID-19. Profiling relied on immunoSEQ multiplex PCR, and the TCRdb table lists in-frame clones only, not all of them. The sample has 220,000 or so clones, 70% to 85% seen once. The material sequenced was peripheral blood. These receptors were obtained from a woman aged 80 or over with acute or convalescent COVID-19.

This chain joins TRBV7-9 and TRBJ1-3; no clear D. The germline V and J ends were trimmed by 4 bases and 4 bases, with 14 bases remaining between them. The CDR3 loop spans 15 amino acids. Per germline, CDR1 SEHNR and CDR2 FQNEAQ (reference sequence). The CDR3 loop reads CASSSPSGLGNTIYF. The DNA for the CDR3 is TGTGCCAGCAGCTCCCCGTCTGGCCTGGGAAACACCATATATTTT.

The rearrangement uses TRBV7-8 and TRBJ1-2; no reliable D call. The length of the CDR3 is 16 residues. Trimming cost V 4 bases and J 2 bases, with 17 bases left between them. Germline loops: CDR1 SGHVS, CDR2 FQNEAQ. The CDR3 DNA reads TGTGCCAGCAGCTACGACTCACCCCGCTCGAACTATGGCTACACCTTC. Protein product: CASSYDSPRSNYGYTF.

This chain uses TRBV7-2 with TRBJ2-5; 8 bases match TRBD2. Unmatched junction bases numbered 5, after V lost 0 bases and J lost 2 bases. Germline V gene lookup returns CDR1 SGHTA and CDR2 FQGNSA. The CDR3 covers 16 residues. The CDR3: CASSLASGATQETQYF. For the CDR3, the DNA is TGTGCCAGCAGCTTAGCTAGCGGGGCAACACAAGAGACCCAGTACTTC.

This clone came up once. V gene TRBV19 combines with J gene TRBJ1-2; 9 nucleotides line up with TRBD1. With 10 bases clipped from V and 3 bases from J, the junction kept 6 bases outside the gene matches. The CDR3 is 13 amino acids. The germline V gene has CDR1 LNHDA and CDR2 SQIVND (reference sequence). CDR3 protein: CATRDREHYGYTF. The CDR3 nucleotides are TGTGCCACCCGGGACAGGGAACACTATGGCTACACCTTC.

The CDR3 is CASSQVGQLLGEAFF. The CDR3 nucleotides read TGCGCCAGCAGCCAAGTTGGACAGCTACTTGGTGAAGCTTTCTTT. The V call is TRBV4-3, the J call TRBJ1-1, with a tentative D call TRBD1 (6 bases). Deletions cut 1 base from V and 7 bases from J, with 16 bases between. Germline V gene sequence: CDR1 LGHNA, CDR2 YSLEER. The CDR3 covers 15 residues.

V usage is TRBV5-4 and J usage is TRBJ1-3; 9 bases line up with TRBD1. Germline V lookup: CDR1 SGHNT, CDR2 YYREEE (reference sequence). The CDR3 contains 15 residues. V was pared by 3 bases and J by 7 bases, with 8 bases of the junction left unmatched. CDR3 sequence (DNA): TGTGCCAGCAGCTACGGACAGGGGCCAATGAACACCATATATTTT. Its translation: CASSYGQGPMNTIYF. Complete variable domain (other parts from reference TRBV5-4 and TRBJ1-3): ETGVTQSPTHLIKTRGQQVTLRCSSQSGHNTVSWYQQALGQGPQFIFQYYREEENGRGNFPPRFSGLQFPNYSSELNVNALELDDSALYLCASSYGQGPMNTIYFGEGSWLTVV.

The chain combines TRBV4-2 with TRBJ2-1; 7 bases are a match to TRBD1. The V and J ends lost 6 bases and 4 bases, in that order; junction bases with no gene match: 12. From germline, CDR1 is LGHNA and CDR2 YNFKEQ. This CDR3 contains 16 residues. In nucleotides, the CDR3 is TGTGCCAGCAGTCGGACGACAGGGAAGTCATACAATGAGCAGTTCTTC. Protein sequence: CASSRTTGKSYNEQFF.

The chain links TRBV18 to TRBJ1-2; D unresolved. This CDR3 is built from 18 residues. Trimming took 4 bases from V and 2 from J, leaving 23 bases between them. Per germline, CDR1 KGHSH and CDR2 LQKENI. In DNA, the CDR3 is TGTGCCAGCTCACGAGCCCCATCGCCAGGCGCTAGCAACTATGGCTACACCTTC. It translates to CASSRAPSPGASNYGYTF.

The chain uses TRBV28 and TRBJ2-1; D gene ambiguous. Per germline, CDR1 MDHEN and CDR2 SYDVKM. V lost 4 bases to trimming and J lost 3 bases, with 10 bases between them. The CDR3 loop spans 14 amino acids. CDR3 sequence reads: CASSYRVRYNEQFF. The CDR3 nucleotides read TGTGCCAGCAGTTATCGGGTCCGCTACAATGAGCAGTTCTTC.

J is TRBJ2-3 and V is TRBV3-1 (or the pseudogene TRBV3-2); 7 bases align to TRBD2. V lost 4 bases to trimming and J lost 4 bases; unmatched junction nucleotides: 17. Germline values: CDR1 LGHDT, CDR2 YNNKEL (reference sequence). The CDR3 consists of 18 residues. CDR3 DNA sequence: TGTGCCAGCAGCCTCACGGGGGTCGAGACTAGCTTAGCAGATACGCAGTATTTT. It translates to CASSLTGVETSLADTQYF.

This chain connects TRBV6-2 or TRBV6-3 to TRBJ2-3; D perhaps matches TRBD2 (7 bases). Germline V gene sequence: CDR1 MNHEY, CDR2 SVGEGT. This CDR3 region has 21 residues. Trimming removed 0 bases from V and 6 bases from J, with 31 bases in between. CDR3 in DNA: TGTGCCAGCAGTTACTCGATCTTGGACTTGGCGGGGGACACTTATGTTGATACGCAGTATTTT. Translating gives CASSYSILDLAGDTYVDTQYF.

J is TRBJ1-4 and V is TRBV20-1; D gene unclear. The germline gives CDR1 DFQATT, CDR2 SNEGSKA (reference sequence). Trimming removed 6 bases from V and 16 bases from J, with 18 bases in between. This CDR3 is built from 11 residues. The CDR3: CSATTPSNTFF. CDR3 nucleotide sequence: TGCAGTGCCACTACACCAAGCAACACGTTTTTT.

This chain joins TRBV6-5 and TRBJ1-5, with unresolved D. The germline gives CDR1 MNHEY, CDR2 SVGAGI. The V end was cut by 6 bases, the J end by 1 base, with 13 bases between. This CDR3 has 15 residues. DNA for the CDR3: TGTGCCAGCAGCTTGAACCGGGAAAGCAATCAGCCCCAGCATTTT. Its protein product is CASSLNRESNQPQHF.

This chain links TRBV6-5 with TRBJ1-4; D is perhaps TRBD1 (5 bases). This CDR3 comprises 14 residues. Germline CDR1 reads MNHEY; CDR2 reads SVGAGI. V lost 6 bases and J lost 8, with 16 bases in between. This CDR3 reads CASREGGGKEKLFF. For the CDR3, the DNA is TGTGCCAGCAGGGAGGGCGGGGGGAAAGAAAAACTGTTTTTT.

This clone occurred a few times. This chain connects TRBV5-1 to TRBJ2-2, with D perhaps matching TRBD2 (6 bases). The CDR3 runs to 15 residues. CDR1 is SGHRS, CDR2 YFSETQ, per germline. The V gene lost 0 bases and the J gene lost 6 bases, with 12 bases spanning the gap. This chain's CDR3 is CASSLVAGGAGELFF. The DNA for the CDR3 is TGCGCCAGCAGCTTGGTGGCCGGGGGAGCCGGGGAGCTGTTTTTT.

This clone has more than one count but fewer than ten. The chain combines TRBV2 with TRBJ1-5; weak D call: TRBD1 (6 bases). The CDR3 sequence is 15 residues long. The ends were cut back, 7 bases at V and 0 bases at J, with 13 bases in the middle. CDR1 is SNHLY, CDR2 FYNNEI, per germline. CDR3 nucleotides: TGTGCCAGCACCTTCCACAGGGATAGCAATCAGCCCCAGCATTTT. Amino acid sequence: CASTFHRDSNQPQHF.

In DNA, the CDR3 is TGTGCCAGCTCTCTAGGACAGGGGGCTGTCACTGAAGCTTTCTTT. This encodes CASSLGQGAVTEAFF. This chain links TRBV18 with TRBJ1-1; 11 positions match TRBD1. This CDR3 has 15 residues. V shed 6 bases, J shed 4 bases, and the junction held 7 bases outside the gene matches. Germline values: CDR1 KGHSH, CDR2 LQKENI.

In DNA, the CDR3 is TGTGCCAGCAGTTACTCGGCAGGGGGCAGGTATGGCTACACCTTC. Translation: CASSYSAGGRYGYTF. V gene TRBV6-5 combines with J gene TRBJ1-2; TRBD1 agrees at 8 bases. The CDR3 consists of 15 residues. Germline assignment: CDR1 MNHEY and CDR2 SVGAGI. The trim removed 0 bases at V and 5 bases at J, leaving 5 bases unmatched.

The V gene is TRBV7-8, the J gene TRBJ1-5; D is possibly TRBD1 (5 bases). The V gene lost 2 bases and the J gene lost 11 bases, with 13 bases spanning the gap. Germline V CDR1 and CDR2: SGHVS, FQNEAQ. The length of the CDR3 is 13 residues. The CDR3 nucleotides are TGTGCCAGCAGCTTAAGCGGGGCGGAGGCCCAGCATTTT. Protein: CASSLSGAEAQHF.

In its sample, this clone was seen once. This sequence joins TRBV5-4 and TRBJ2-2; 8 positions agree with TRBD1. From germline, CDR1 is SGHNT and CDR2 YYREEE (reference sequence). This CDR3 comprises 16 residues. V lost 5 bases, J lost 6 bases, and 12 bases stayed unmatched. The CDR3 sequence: CASRPGTGLMAGELFF. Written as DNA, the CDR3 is TGTGCCAGCAGACCCGGGACAGGACTGATGGCCGGGGAGCTGTTTTTT.